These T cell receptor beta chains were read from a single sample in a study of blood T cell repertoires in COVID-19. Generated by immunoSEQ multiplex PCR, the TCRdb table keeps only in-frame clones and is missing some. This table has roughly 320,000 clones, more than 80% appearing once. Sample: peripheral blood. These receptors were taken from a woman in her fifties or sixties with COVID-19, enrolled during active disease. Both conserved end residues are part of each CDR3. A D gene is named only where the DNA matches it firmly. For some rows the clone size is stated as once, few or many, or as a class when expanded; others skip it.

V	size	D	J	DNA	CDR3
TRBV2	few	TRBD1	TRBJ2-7	TGTGCCAGCCGACAGGGCTACGAGCAGTACTTC	CASRQGYEQYF
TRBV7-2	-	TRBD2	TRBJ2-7	TGTGCCAGCAGCACGGGACTAGCGGGATTCCACGAGCAGTACTTC	CASSTGLAGFHEQYF
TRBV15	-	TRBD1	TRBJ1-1	TGTGCCACCAGCAGGACGGGACAGCTGAACACTGAAGCTTTCTTT	CATSRTGQLNTEAFF
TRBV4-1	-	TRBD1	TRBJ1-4	TGCGCCAGCAGACTTTGGGACAGTGAAAAACTGTTTTTT	CASRLWDSEKLFF
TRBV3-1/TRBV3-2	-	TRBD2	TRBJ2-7	TGTGCCAGCATCCTTCCCCTGCGGGAGGGAGTCTACTACGAGCAGTACTTC	CASILPLREGVYYEQYF
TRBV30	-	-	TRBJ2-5	TGTGCCTGTGATGCGGGATACTCTCAAGAGACCCAGTACTTC	CACDAGYSQETQYF
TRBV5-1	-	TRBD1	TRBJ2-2	TGCGCCAGCAAGGGGACAGCAAACACCGGGGAGCTGTTTTTT	CASKGTANTGELFF
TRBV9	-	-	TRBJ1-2	TGTGCCAGCAGCGTCGCACAGTCCTATGGCTACACCTTC	CASSVAQSYGYTF
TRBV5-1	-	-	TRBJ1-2	TGCGCCAGCAGCTCAGGGGCCCCCTATGGCTACACCTTC	CASSSGAPYGYTF
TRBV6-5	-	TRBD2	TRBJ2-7	TGTGCCAGCAGGCGGGGACTAGCGGTCTACGAGCAGTACTTC	CASRRGLAVYEQYF
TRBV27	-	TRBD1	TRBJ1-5	TGTGCCAGCAGTTGGACAGGCCGCAGGGGCAATCAGCCCCAGCATTTT	CASSWTGRRGNQPQHF
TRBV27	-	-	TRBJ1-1	TGTGCCAGCGTGACGGGGGGCTCGTTAACTGAAGCTTTCTTT	CASVTGGSLTEAFF
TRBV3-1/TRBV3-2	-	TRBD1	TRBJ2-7	TGTGCCAGCAGCCTGGACGGACAGGGTAAATACGAGCAGTACTTC	CASSLDGQGKYEQYF
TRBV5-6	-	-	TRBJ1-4	TGTGCCAGCAGCTTGGATAGGGGCCCTATGTTTTTT	CASSLDRGPMFF
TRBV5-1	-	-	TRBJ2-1	TGCGCCAGCAGCTTAGGGGGATTGTTTTTCTATGAGCAGTTCTTC	CASSLGGLFFYEQFF
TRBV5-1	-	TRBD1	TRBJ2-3	TGCGCCAGCAGGGTTGACAGGGAAACAGATACGCAGTATTTT	CASRVDRETDTQYF
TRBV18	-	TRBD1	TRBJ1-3	TGTGCCAGCTCGCAACAGGGGGCGACTGGAAACACCATATATTTT	CASSQQGATGNTIYF
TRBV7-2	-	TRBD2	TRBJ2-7	TGTGCCAGCAGTCCCACTAGCGGGAGGGGTGGATACGAGCAGTACTTC	CASSPTSGRGGYEQYF
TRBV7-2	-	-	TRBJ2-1	TGTGCCAGCAGCTTAATGCAGGGGGGTTACAATGAGCAGTTCTTC	CASSLMQGGYNEQFF
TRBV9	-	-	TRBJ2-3	TGTGCCAGCAGCGTAGTGGCGGGGAGCACAGATACGCAGTATTTT	CASSVVAGSTDTQYF
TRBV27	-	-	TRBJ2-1	TGTGCCAGCAGTTTAAGGAGGTACTCCTACAATGAGCAGTTCTTC	CASSLRRYSYNEQFF
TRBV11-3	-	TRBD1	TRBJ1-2	TGTGCCAGCAGCTTAAAGGACAGGGGTTACACCTTC	CASSLKDRGYTF
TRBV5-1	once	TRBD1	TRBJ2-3	TGCGCCAGCGCAGAACAGGGGAACACAGATACGCAGTATTTT	CASAEQGNTDTQYF
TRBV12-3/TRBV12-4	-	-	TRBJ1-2	TGTGCCAGCAGCCAGGACTTTTTTGGCTACACCTTC	CASSQDFFGYTF
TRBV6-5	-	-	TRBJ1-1	TGTGCCAGCATTCGTGTCAGGGTTTACACTGAAGCTTTCTTT	CASIRVRVYTEAFF
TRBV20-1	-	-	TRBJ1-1	TGCAGTGCTTCAGGGAACACTGAAGCTTTCTTT	CSASGNTEAFF
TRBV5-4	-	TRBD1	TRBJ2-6	TGTGCCAGCAGCCCCCGGGACAGGGGCTCTGGGGCCAACGTCCTGACTTTC	CASSPRDRGSGANVLTF
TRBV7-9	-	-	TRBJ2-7	TGTGCCAGCAGCTTCGGACAGTCCTACGAGCAGTACTTC	CASSFGQSYEQYF
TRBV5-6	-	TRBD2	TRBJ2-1	TGTGCCAGCAGCCGTTTAGCGGGTAGCTCCTACAATGAGCAGTTCTTC	CASSRLAGSSYNEQFF
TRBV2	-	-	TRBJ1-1	TGTGCCAGCAGTGCCACAGGATACATGAACACTGAAGCTTTCTTT	CASSATGYMNTEAFF
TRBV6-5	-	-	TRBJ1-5	TGTGCCAGCAGTTCCCGACGAGGGATAAGTCAGCCCCAGCATTTT	CASSSRRGISQPQHF
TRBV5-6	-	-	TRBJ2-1	TGTGCCAGCAGCCCGGGACAACCTAGGATATACAATGAGCAGTTCTTC	CASSPGQPRIYNEQFF